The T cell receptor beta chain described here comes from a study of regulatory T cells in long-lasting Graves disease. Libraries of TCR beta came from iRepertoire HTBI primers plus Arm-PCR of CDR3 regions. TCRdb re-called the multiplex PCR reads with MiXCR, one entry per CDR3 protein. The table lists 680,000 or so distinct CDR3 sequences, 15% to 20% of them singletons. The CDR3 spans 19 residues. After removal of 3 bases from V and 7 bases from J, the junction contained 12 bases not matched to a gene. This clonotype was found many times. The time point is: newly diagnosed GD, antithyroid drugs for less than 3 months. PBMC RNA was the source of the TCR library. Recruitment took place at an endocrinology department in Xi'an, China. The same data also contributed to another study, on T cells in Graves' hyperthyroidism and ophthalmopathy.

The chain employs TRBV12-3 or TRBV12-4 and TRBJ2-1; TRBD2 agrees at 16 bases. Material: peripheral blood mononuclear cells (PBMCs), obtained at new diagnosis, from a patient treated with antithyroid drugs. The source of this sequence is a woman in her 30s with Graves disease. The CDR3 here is CASSLGLSGTSGRVNEQFF. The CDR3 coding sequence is TGTGCCAGCAGTTTGGGACTTTCAGGGACTAGCGGGAGGGTTAATGAGCAGTTCTTC.